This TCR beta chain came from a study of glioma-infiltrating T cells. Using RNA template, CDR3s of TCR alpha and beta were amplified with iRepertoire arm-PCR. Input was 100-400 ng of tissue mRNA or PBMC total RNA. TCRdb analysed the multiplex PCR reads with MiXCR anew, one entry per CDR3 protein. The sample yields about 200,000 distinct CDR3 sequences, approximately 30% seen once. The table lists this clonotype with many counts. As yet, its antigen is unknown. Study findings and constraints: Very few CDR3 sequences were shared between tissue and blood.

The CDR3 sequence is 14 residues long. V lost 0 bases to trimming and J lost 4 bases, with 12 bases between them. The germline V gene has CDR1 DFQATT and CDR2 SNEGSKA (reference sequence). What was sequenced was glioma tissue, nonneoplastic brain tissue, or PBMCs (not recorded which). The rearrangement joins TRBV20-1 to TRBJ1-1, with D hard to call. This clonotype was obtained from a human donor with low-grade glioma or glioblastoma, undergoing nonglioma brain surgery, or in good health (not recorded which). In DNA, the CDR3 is TGCAGTGCTAGAGATCCGGGCTTGGGCACTGAAGCTTTCTTT. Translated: CSARDPGLGTEAFF.